Listed here are 5 T cell receptor beta chains from one sample, sequenced in a study of T cells in Graves' hyperthyroidism and ophthalmopathy. TCR beta CDR3 regions were amplified from RNA. The HTBI primer set was used in a first-round RT-PCR of the TCR CDR3. One entry per CDR3 protein, called by TCRdb with MiXCR from the multiplex PCR reads. Counted here are about 840,000 distinct CDR3 sequences, approximately 40% occurring once; the ten biggest clones make up 8% to 9%. The sequenced sample consisted of blood. The receptors were sampled from a man between 18 and 29 years old with Graves' hyperthyroidism.

The genes are TRBV12-3 or TRBV12-4 and TRBJ1-5, with TRBD1 identical over 8 bases. V shed 4 bases, J shed 6 bases, and the junction held 11 bases outside the gene matches. The CDR3 runs 16 residues. CDR3 DNA sequence: TGTGCCAGCAGTTCCACGGACAGGGAACTATCTCAGCCCCAGCATTTT. It translates to CASSSTDRELSQPQHF.

J is TRBJ2-3 and V is TRBV10-2; D may correspond to TRBD1 or TRBD2 (5 bases each). V gave up 10 bases and J gave up 1 base, with 15 bases separating them. Germline CDR1 is WSHSY and CDR2 is SAAADI. The length of the CDR3 is 14 residues. The CDR3 spells CATGDRAGTDTQYF. CDR3 DNA sequence: TGCGCCACTGGGGACCGGGCGGGCACAGATACGCAGTATTTT.

A word on this clonotype: A single base separates this from a much larger clone, so it may be a read error. This chain links TRBV2 with TRBJ2-7, with 8 positions matching TRBD2. Unmatched junction bases numbered 16, after V lost 6 bases and J lost 9 bases. The CDR3 loop spans 15 amino acids. Germline loops: CDR1 SNHLY, CDR2 FYNNEI. The CDR3 region is CASRAGTRSSVGQYF. CDR3 in DNA: TGTGCCAGCAGGGCCGGGACTAGGTCTTCGGTGGGGCAGTACTTC.

This clonotype has more than one count but fewer than ten. The rearrangement joins TRBV7-9 to TRBJ2-7; no reliable D call. The J call may not be correct, given that the DNA end is closer to TRBJ2-5. Germline values: CDR1 SEHNR, CDR2 FQNEAQ (reference sequence). The CDR3 is made up of 13 amino acids. The CDR3 DNA reads TGTGCCAGCAGTTTATATATGACGGAGACCCAGTACTTC. It encodes CASSLYMTETQYF.

This clonotype was counted between two and nine times. This chain connects TRBV11-2 to TRBJ2-7, with unresolved D. Germline values: CDR1 SGHAT, CDR2 FQNNGV. The CDR3 contains 14 residues. The V end was cut by 0 bases, the J end by 3 bases, with 9 bases between. The chain's CDR3 is CASSLDLRVYEQYF. The CDR3 region has the DNA TGTGCCAGCAGCTTAGATCTTAGGGTCTACGAGCAGTACTTC.